This T cell receptor (beta chain) was obtained from a study of control samples from healthy donors and cancer patients. Some clones are missing from TCRdb's copy, which holds only in-frame ones; the method was immunoSEQ multiplex PCR. The profile shows tens of thousands of clones, 85% to 95% of them singletons. The germline gives CDR1 SGDLS, CDR2 YYNGEE. The CDR3 is made up of 14 amino acids. The J segment lost 4 bases and the V segment lost 3 bases, leaving 6 bases of the junction unmatched. This clone came up once. The source material was blood. The source of this sequence is a man younger than 45 in good health. The rearrangement links TRBV9 to TRBJ1-2; TRBD1 agrees at 7 bases. The CDR3 DNA is TGTGCCAGCAGCGAGACGGGACAGACCTATGGCTACACCTTC. Translated, it gives CASSETGQTYGYTF.